These 12 T cell receptor beta chains share one sample of origin, sequenced in a study of T-cell reconstitution after alpha-beta-depleted transplantation in children. TCRbeta library construction was performed incorporating unique molecular identifiers. TCRdb reprocessed the PCR reads with MiXCR, giving one entry per CDR3 protein. Of just over 200,000 distinct CDR3 sequences listed, approximately 8.4% are singletons. The sequencing here drew on PBMCs, mostly from graft donor cells, taken 360 days after TCRalphabeta/CD19-depleted stem cell transplant. The source of these receptors is a male patient under 10 years old who had a stem cell transplant for acute myeloid leukemia, so the T cells may come from the graft donor.

Ten or more counts support this clonotype. The chain joins TRBV12-3 or TRBV12-4 to TRBJ2-7; unclear D gene. The CDR3 totals 13 residues. V lost 8 bases and J 3 bases, leaving 14 bases between the germline ends. DNA for the CDR3: TGTGCCAGCCAGGCAGAATCTAACTACGAGCAGTACTTC. Translating it yields CASQAESNYEQYF.

This CDR3 reads CSAIRDRNNQPQHF. CDR3 sequence (DNA): TGCAGTGCTATTAGGGACCGCAACAATCAGCCCCAGCATTTT. The chain is built from TRBV20-1 and TRBJ1-5; maybe TRBD1 (5 bases). The length of the CDR3 is 14 residues. Germline CDR1 is DFQATT and CDR2 is SNEGSKA (reference sequence). V was clipped by 4 bases and J by 3 bases, with 13 bases between them.

Ten or more counts support this clonotype. The rearrangement uses TRBV20-1 and TRBJ2-1, with D uncertain. Trimming pared 4 bases from V and 8 bases from J, leaving 12 bases between. CDR3 size: 12 residues. CDR1 DFQATT and CDR2 SNEGSKA come from the germline V gene (reference sequence). The CDR3 loop reads CSATPSTHEQFF. The DNA of the CDR3 is TGCAGTGCTACACCTAGTACCCATGAGCAGTTCTTC.

This clonotype was observed many times. The chain carries TRBV12-3 or TRBV12-4 and TRBJ1-2; the D is unclear. The CDR3 sequence is 10 residues long. Trimming removed 3 bases at V and 7 bases at J, with 3 bases between. The DNA of the CDR3 is TGTGCCAGCAGTTTGGGTGGCTACACCTTC. Amino acids: CASSLGGYTF.

The V call is TRBV7-2, the J call TRBJ2-1; 8 bases are a match to TRBD1. CDR1 and CDR2 from the germline V gene are SGHTA and FQGNSA. V trimming: 8 bases; J trimming: 3 bases; junction bases outside the gene matches: 3. The CDR3 has 13 amino acids. The CDR3 loop is CASRGQGYNEQFF. The CDR3 DNA sequence: TGTGCCAGCCGTGGACAGGGCTACAATGAGCAGTTCTTC.

The rearrangement joins TRBV5-1 to TRBJ2-7, with D unresolved. Trimming pared 4 bases from V and 4 bases from J, leaving 9 bases between. The CDR3 is 12 residues long. Germline V gene data show CDR1 as SGHRS and CDR2 as YFSETQ. CDR3 bases: TGCGCCAGCAGCACCCTCGGGTACGAGCAGTACTTC. This gives the protein CASSTLGYEQYF.

V gene TRBV19 combines with J gene TRBJ1-1, with D uncertain. The germline V and J ends were trimmed by 7 bases and 5 bases, with 17 bases remaining between them. Germline V CDR1 and CDR2: LNHDA, SQIVND (reference sequence). The CDR3 has 14 amino acids. The CDR3 DNA is TGTGCCAGTAAACCCAGCCACAGTTTGACTGAAGCTTTCTTT. This encodes CASKPSHSLTEAFF.

This clonotype was detected a few times. The chain employs TRBV6-1 and TRBJ2-3, with 8 bases aligning to TRBD2. The CDR3 spans 14 residues. After removal of 8 bases from V and 3 bases from J, the junction contained 7 bases not matched to a gene. Germline loops: CDR1 MNHNS, CDR2 SASEGT. The CDR3 is CASQRGGQTDTQYF. The CDR3 region has the DNA TGTGCCAGCCAACGGGGGGGCCAGACAGATACGCAGTATTTT.

This clonotype was found many times. V is TRBV7-3 and J is TRBJ1-3, with D tentatively TRBD1 (6 bases). V was pared by 4 bases and J by 2 bases, with 9 bases between. This CDR3 has 14 amino acids. The germline V gene encodes CDR1 SGHTA and CDR2 FQGTGA. The DNA for the CDR3 is TGTGCCAGCAGCTCTGGACAGCCTGGAAACACCATATATTTT. Protein sequence: CASSSGQPGNTIYF.

This clonotype was seen repeatedly, ten times or more. This chain connects TRBV10-3 to TRBJ2-1; 8 bases fit TRBD1. The CDR3 is made up of 15 amino acids. Germline lookup yields CDR1 ENHRY and CDR2 SYGVKD. Trimming took 6 bases from V and 6 from J; bases not matched to a gene: 10. In DNA form, the CDR3 reads TGTGCCATCAGCAGCCGGGGACAGGCGATCAATGAGCAGTTCTTC. It encodes CAISSRGQAINEQFF.

The gene calls are TRBV29-1 and TRBJ2-7, with D possibly being TRBD1 (6 bases). With 0 bases removed from V and 3 bases from J, the gap between germline ends came to 15 bases. In germline, CDR1 is SQVTM, CDR2 ANQGSEA. CDR3 size: 15 residues. The DNA for the CDR3 is TGCAGCGTTGAAGACCCGGGACAAGAGGGCTACGAGCAGTACTTC. Translated, it gives CSVEDPGQEGYEQYF.

There are many counts of this clonotype. The chain links TRBV5-1 to TRBJ1-1; 8 bases are shared with TRBD1. Trimming removed 4 bases from V and 0 bases from J; junction bases left unmatched: 2. The CDR3 is 14 residues long. The germline V gene encodes CDR1 SGHRS and CDR2 YFSETQ. CDR3 in amino acids: CASSLTGVNTEAFF. Here the CDR3 DNA reads TGCGCCAGCAGCCTGACAGGGGTGAACACTGAAGCTTTCTTT.